This record concerns one TCR beta chain sequence. The data were obtained in a study of blood T cell repertoires in COVID-19. Study context: Samples taken during acute and convalescent COVID-19 were collected in the United States, Italy and Spain.

V was pared by 4 bases and J by 6 bases, with 17 bases between. CDR3 length equals 14 residues. Germline V gene lookup returns CDR1 SGHDT and CDR2 YYEEEE. Clones were sequenced by immunoSEQ multiplex PCR, and TCRdb holds only the in-frame ones, with some missing. The sample has roughly 120,000 clones; 86% are singletons. The sequence was collected from a human donor in a cohort sampled during active COVID-19. The sequenced material came from peripheral blood. The chain recombines TRBV5-6 with TRBJ2-7; a weak D match, TRBD1 (5 bases). CDR3 DNA sequence: TGTGCCAGCAGCATTGATCGGACAACGGGCGAGCAGTACTTC. Protein sequence: CASSIDRTTGEQYF. Full variable domain (missing parts from reference TRBV5-6 and TRBJ2-7): DAGVTQSPTHLIKTRGQQVTLRCSPKSGHDTVSWYQQALGQGPQFIFQYYEEEERQRGNFPDRFSGHQFPNYSSELNVNALLLGDSALYLCASSIDRTTGEQYFGPGTRLTVT.